This paragraph covers one TCR beta chain sequence. The data were taken from a study of blood T cell repertoires in COVID-19. Study-level background: The samples span acute and convalescent COVID-19 from the United States, Italy and Spain. PBMCs, B-cell-depleted T cells, or T cells provided the cDNA or gDNA that made up the material.

Germline loops: CDR1 ENHRY, CDR2 SYGVKD. The CDR3 spans 15 residues. The junction had 11 bases not matched to a gene; V was cut back by 7 bases and J by 6 bases. Original data processing: Estimated nucleated cell counts came from reference gene primer amplification. The assay was immunoSEQ multiplex PCR, and TCRdb's table has in-frame clones only and misses some. The DNA was the basis for D and trimming; V, J and clone size are from that table. The sample comprises 95,000 to 110,000 clones, just under 85% of which are singletons, and approximately 3.4% rests with the top ten. The receptor was isolated from an elderly woman with active or convalescent COVID-19. The V and J genes are TRBV10-3 and TRBJ2-1, with 8 nucleotides matching TRBD2. The material sequenced was peripheral blood. CDR3 sequence: CAIKASREGINEQFF. The CDR3 DNA sequence: TGTGCCATCAAGGCGTCCCGGGAGGGGATCAATGAGCAGTTCTTC.